This T cell receptor beta chain was captured by sequencing in a study of Tregs in tolerant kidney transplant recipients. Findings of the study overall: In tolerant patients, donor-specific Tregs outgrew total Tregs, suggesting antigen-driven expansion. Expanding Tregs on activated donor B cells appeared to best identify donor-specific TCRbeta clones. Findings come from small patient numbers and require larger validation.

Generated by immunoSEQ multiplex PCR, the TCRdb table keeps only in-frame clones and is missing some. The sample holds approximately 52,000 clones. About this clone: The antigen remains undetermined. The read stops 3 residues short of the end of the CDR3; the missing end is completed from the germline J gene.

Unstimulated Tregs (CD4+CD25+CD127-) and CD4+CD25- non-Tregs were sorted from PBMCs. The length of the CDR3 is 15 residues. The germline V gene has CDR1 KGHSH and CDR2 LQKENI. V was pared by 3 bases and J by 0 bases, with 10 bases between. The sequenced sample was CD4+ T cells from blood, obtained before the transplant. This chain connects TRBV18 to TRBJ2-3; D uncertain. This TCR was recovered from a human donor who received a combined kidney and bone marrow transplant. The sequenced CDR3 bases are TGTGCCAGCTCACCTCCTAGTGCTAGCACAGATACG. Residues: CASSPPSASTDT. In full, the CDR3 is CASSPPSASTDTQYF.